This T cell receptor beta chain came from a study of human T cells and chemical hapten exposure. Study context: DPC (0.01%) was patch tested on the upper back and read at 6 days. The study, taken as a whole, reports: Since the donors had alopecia, their immune response may not be the same as that of healthy people. Positively correlated with patch test score were the counts of PT1 expanded TCRs.

The CDR3 has 14 amino acids. The germline V gene has CDR1 SGHTA and CDR2 FQGTGA. V shed 5 bases and J shed 6 bases, with 11 bases lying between them. TCRdb itself ran the RACE reads through MiXCR, one entry per CDR3 protein. This sample yields 50,000 or so distinct CDR3 sequences, of which roughly 9.5% are seen a single time; approximately 15% belongs to the top ten. About this clonotype: Its antigen is undetermined.

The sample's time point: patch test 3, about 24 weeks after DPC sensitization. Treatment in this sample: therapeutic diphenylcyclopropenone sensitization with weekly scalp DPC. Extraction yielded total RNA from whole blood (unfractionated). The sequence derives from a woman aged 40-49 years with alopecia areata. Some clones in this sample may be carry-over from other donors' samples. The gene calls are TRBV7-3 and TRBJ1-6; weak D call: TRBD1 (6 bases). The specimen comprised whole blood, sampled in connection with sensitization to the hapten diphenylcyclopropenone (DPC). DNA for the CDR3: TGTGCCAGCAGCACGGGAGGGGGTAATTCACCCCTCCACTTT. Amino acids: CASSTGGGNSPLHF.